This entry is about one TCR beta chain. The V gene's germline CDR1 is SGHTA and CDR2 FQGNSA. This CDR3 is 11 amino acids long. TCRdb fed the PCR reads into MiXCR, producing one record per CDR3 protein. Among around 15,000 distinct CDR3 sequences listed, around 50% were seen once. The data belong to a study of tumor-infiltrating lymphocytes in oesophageal squamous cell carcinoma. The V gene is TRBV7-2, the J gene TRBJ2-1; D not certain. Judging by the DNA end, TRBJ2-7 fits better; the J call may be wrong. Sequencing input: esophageal tumor tissue. This receptor was taken from a male donor with esophageal squamous cell carcinoma. The CDR3 coding sequence is TGTGCCAGCAGCTTATCTCTCGAGCAGTACTTC. Protein product: CASSLSLEQYF.